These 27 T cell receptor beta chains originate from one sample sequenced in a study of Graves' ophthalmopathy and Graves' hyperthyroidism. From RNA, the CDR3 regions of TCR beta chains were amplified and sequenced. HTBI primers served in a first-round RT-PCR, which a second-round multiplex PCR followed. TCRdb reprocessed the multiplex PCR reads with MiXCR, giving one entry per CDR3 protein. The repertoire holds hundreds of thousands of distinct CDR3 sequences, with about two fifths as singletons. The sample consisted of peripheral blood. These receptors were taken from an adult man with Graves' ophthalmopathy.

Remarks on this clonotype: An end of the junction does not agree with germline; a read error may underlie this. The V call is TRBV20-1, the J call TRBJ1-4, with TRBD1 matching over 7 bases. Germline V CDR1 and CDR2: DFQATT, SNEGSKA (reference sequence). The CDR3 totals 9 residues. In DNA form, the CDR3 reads TGCAGTGTCCAGGGGGAGGCAACTTTT. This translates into CSVQGEATF.

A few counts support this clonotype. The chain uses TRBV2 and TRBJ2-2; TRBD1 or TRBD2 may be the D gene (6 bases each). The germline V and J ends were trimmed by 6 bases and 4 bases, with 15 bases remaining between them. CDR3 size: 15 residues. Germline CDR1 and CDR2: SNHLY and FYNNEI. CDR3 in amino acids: CASRYREAGTGELFF. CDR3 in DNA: TGTGCCAGCAGGTACAGGGAGGCTGGCACCGGGGAGCTGTTTTTT.

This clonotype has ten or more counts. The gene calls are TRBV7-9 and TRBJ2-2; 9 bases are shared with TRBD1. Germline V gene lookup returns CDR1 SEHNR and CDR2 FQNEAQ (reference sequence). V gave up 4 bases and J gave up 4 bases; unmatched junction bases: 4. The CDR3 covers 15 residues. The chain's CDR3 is CASSSGQGVTGELFF. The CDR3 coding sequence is TGTGCCAGCAGCTCGGGACAGGGTGTCACCGGGGAGCTGTTTTTT.

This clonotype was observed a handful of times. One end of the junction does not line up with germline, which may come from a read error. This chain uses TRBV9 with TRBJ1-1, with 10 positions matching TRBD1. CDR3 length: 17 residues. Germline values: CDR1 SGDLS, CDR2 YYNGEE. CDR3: CASSRRDRGLSNTKAFF. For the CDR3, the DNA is TGTGCCAGCAGCAGACGGGACAGGGGCCTGTCGAACACTAAAGCTTTCTTT. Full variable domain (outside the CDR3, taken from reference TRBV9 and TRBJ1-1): DSGVTQTPKHLITATGQRVTLRCSPRSGDLSVYWYQQSLDQGLQFLIQYYNGEERAKGNILERFSAQQFPDLHSELNLSSLELGDSALYFCASSRRDRGLSNTKAFFGQGTRLTVV.

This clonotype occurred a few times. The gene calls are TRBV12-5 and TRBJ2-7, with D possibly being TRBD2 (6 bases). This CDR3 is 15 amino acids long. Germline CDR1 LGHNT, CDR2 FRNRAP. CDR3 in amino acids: CASSSRRGTTYEQYF. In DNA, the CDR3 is TGTGCCAGCAGTTCCCGTCGGGGGACCACCTACGAGCAGTACTTC.

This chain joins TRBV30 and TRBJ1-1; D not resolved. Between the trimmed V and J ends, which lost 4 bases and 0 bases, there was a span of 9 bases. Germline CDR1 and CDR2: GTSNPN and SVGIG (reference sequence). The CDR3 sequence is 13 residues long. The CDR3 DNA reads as TGTGCCTGGAACCTTCTTATGAACACTGAAGCTTTCTTT. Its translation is CAWNLLMNTEAFF.

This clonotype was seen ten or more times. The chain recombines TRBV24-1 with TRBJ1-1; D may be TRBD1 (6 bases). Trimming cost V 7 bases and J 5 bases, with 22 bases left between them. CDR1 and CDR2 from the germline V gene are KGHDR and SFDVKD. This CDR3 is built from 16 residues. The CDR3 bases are TGTGCCACCAGGGACAGAGGTCTAGGGTACTCGACTGAAGCTTTCTTT. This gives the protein CATRDRGLGYSTEAFF.

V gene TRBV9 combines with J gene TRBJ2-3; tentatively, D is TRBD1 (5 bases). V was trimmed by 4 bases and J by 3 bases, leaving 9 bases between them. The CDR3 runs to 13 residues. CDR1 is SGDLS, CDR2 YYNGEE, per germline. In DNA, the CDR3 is TGTGCCAGCAGCCAACAGGATACAGATACGCAGTATTTT. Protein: CASSQQDTDTQYF.

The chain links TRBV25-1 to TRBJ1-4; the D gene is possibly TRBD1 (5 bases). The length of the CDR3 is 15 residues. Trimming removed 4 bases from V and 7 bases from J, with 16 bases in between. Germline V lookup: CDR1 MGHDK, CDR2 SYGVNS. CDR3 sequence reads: CASSARSGGGEKLFF. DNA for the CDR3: TGTGCCAGCAGTGCTAGGTCCGGGGGAGGTGAAAAACTGTTTTTT.

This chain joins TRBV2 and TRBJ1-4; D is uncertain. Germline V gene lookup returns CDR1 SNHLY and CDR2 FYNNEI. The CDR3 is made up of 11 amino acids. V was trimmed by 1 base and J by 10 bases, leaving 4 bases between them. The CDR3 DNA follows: TGTGCCAGCAGTGAAGTGGCAAAACTGTTTTTT. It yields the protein CASSEVAKLFF. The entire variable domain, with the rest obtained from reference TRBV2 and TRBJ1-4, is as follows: EPEVTQTPSHQVTQMGQEVILRCVPISNHLYFYWYRQILGQKVEFLVSFYNNEISEKSEIFDDQFSVERPDGSNFTLKIRSTKLEDSAMYFCASSEVAKLFFGSGTQLSVL.

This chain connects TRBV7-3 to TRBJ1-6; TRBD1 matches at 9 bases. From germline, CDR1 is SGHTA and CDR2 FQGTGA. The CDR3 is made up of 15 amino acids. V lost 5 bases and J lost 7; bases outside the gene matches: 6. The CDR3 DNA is TGTGCCAGCAGCATCGGACAGGGGAGGAATTCACCCCTCCACTTT. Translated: CASSIGQGRNSPLHF.

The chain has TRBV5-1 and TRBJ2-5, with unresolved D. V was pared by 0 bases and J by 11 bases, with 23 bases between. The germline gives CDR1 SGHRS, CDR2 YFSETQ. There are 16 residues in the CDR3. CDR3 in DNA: TGCGCCAGCAGCTTGGCATCAGGCCGTGGGCCAGATACGCAGTACTTC. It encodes CASSLASGRGPDTQYF. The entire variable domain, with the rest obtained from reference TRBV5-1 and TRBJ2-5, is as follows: KAGVTQTPRYLIKTRGQQVTLSCSPISGHRSVSWYQQTPGQGLQFLFEYFSETQRNKGNFPGRFSGRQFSNSRSEMNVSTLELGDSALYLCASSLASGRGPDTQYFGPGTRLLVL.

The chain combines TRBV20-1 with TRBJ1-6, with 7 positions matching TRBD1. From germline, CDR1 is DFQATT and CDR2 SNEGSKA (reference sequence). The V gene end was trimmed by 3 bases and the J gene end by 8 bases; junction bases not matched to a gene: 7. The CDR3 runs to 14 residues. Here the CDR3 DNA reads TGCAGTGCTAGCGCCTACAGGGGCGATTCACCCCTCCACTTT. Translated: CSASAYRGDSPLHF.

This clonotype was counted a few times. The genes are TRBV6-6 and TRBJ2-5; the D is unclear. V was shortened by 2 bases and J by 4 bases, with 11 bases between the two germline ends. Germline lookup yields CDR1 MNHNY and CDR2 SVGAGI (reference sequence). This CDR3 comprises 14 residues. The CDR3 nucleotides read TGTGCCAGCAGTTACGGCTGGAAGGGAGAGACCCAGTACTTC. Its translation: CASSYGWKGETQYF.

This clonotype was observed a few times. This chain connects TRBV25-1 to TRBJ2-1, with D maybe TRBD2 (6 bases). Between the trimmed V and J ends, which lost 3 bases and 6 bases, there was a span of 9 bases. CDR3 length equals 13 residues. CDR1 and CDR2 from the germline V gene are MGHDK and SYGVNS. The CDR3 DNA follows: TGTGCCAGCAGTGATAATAGCGGCAATGAGCAGTTCTTC. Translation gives CASSDNSGNEQFF.

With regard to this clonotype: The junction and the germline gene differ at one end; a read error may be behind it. CDR3 in DNA: TGTGCCAGCAGTGACCTCGGGACAGGGACCCAGTACTTC. Translating it yields CASSDLGTGTQYF. The rearrangement joins TRBV10-3 to TRBJ2-5; 8 bases are a match to TRBD1. The CDR3 has 13 residues. Looked up from germline, CDR1 is ENHRY and CDR2 is SYGVKD.

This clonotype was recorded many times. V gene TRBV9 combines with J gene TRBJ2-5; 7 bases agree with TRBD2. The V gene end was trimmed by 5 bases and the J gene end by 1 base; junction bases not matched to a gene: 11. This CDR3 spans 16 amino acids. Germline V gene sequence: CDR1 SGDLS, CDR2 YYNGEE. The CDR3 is CASSFSSGTAQETQYF. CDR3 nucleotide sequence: TGTGCCAGCAGTTTCTCGAGCGGGACGGCCCAAGAGACCCAGTACTTC.

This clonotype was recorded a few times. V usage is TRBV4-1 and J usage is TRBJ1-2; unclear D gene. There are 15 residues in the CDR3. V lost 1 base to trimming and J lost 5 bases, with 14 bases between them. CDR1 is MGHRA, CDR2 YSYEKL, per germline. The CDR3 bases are TGCGCCAGCAGCCAAGGCTCAGGCTTGCAATATGGCTACACCTTC. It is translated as CASSQGSGLQYGYTF.

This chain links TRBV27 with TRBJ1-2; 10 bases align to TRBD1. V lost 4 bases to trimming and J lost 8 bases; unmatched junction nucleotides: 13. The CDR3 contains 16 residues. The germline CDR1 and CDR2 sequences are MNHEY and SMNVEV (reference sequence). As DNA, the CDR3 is TGTGCCAGCAGTTCATCTGGATACGGGACAGGGGACGGCTACACCTTC. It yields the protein CASSSSGYGTGDGYTF.

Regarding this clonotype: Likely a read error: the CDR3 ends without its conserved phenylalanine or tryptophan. Here the CDR3 DNA reads TGTGCCAGCAGCCGGATAGGGCAAGAGACCCAGTACGTC. Translated: CASSRIGQETQYV. The V gene is TRBV4-2, the J gene TRBJ2-5; unclear D gene. From germline, CDR1 is LGHNA and CDR2 YNFKEQ. The CDR3 consists of 13 residues. V lost 4 bases and J 2 bases, leaving 8 bases between the germline ends.

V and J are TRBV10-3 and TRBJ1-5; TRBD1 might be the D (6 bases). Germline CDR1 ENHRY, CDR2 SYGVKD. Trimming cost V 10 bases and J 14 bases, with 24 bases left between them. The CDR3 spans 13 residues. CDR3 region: CASRGGGSAYEHF. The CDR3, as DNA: TGTGCCAGCAGGGGCGGGGGGTCTGCCTACGAGCATTTT.

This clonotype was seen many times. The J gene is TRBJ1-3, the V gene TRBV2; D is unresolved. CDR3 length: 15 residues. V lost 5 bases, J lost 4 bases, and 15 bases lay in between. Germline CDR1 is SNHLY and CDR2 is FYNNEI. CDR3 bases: TGTGCCAGCAGTCTGATTGAGCCAAGAGGAAACACCATATATTTT. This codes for CASSLIEPRGNTIYF. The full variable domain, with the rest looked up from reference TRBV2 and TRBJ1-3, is EPEVTQTPSHQVTQMGQEVILRCVPISNHLYFYWYRQILGQKVEFLVSFYNNEISEKSEIFDDQFSVERPDGSNFTLKIRSTKLEDSAMYFCASSLIEPRGNTIYFGEGSWLTVV.

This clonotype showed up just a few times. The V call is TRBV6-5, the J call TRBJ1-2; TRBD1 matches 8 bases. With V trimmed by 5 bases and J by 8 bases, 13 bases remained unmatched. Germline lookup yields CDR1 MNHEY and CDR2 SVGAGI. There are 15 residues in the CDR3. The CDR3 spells CASSELGTGSFGYTF. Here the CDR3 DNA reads TGTGCCAGCAGTGAACTCGGGACAGGATCATTCGGCTACACCTTC.

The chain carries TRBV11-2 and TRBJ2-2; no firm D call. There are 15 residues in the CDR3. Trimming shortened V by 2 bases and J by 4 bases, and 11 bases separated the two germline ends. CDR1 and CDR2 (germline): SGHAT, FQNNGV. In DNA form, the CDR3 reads TGTGCCAGCAGCTTATTCCCCGGATCCACCGGGGAGCTGTTTTTT. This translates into CASSLFPGSTGELFF.

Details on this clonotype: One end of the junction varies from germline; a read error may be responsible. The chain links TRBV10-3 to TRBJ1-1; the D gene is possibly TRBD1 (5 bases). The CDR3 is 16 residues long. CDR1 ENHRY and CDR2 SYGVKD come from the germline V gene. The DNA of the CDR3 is TGTGCCAGCAGTGAAGCTAGCGGGACCTTGAACACTGAAGCTTTCTTT. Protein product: CASSEASGTLNTEAFF.

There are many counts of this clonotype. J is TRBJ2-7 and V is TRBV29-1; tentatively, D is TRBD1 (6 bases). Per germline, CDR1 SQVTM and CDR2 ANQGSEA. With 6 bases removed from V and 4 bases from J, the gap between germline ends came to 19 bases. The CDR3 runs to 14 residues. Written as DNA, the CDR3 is TGCAGCGTCCCTGGCCCGACAGGCGGGTACGAGCAGTACTTC. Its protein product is CSVPGPTGGYEQYF.

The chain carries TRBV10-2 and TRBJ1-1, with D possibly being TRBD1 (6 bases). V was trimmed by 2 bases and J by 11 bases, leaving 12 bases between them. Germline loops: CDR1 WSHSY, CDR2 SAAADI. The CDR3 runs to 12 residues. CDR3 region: CASSETGQGAFF. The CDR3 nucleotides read TGCGCCAGCAGTGAGACAGGGCAGGGGGCTTTCTTT.